These 25 T cell receptor beta chains came from one sample sequenced in a study of T cell repertoires and Cas9 in healthy adults. Sequenced by immunoSEQ multiplex PCR; TCRdb stores in-frame clones only, minus some. The repertoire consists of 13,000 to 15,000 clones, with roughly 87% occurring once and the leading ten covering around 1.5%. The sequenced sample was Tregs (CD4+, CD25+, CD127-, CD137-, CD154-) from PBMCs; culture status not recorded. The receptors shown here come from a human donor in good health.

The rearrangement uses TRBV4-3 and TRBJ2-1; D may match TRBD1 or TRBD2 (5 bases each). CDR1 LGHNA and CDR2 YSLEER come from the germline V gene. The V gene lost 0 bases and the J gene lost 8 bases, with 11 bases spanning the gap. The CDR3 runs to 14 residues. CDR3 sequence: CASSQDEGIDEQFF. The DNA for the CDR3 is TGCGCCAGCAGCCAAGATGAGGGGATCGATGAGCAGTTCTTC.

This clone was detected a few times. V and J are TRBV10-3 and TRBJ2-2; no reliable D call. Germline V gene data show CDR1 as ENHRY and CDR2 as SYGVKD. The V end was cut by 8 bases, the J end by 5 bases, with 6 bases between. The length of the CDR3 is 11 residues. Here the CDR3 reads CAIGETGELFF. Here the CDR3 DNA reads TGTGCCATCGGCGAAACCGGGGAGCTGTTTTTT.

The chain uses TRBV19 and TRBJ2-1; TRBD1 agrees at 11 bases. Trimming cost V 3 bases and J 8 bases; bases outside gene matches: 6. The CDR3 length is 15 residues. The germline V gene has CDR1 LNHDA and CDR2 SQIVND (reference sequence). Here the CDR3 reads CASSIWTGGRDEQFF. The CDR3 nucleotides are TGTGCCAGTAGTATTTGGACAGGGGGCCGCGATGAGCAGTTCTTC.

The rearrangement links TRBV30 to TRBJ1-1; maybe TRBD1 (5 bases). CDR1 and CDR2 from the germline V gene are GTSNPN and SVGIG (reference sequence). This CDR3 spans 12 amino acids. Deletions cut 8 bases from V and 4 bases from J, with 14 bases between. The CDR3 spells CAGDRGGTEAFF. CDR3 sequence (DNA): TGTGCCGGGGACCGGGGTGGCACTGAAGCTTTCTTT. The full variable domain, completed using reference TRBV30 and TRBJ1-1, is SQTIHQWPATLVQPVGSPLSLECTVEGTSNPNLYWYRQAAGRGLQLLFYSVGIGQISSEVPQNLSASRPQDRQFILSSKKLLLSDSGFYLCAGDRGGTEAFFGQGTRLTVV.

V is TRBV19 and J is TRBJ1-4; TRBD1 is a possible D gene (6 bases). The CDR3 runs 13 residues. Germline lookup yields CDR1 LNHDA and CDR2 SQIVND (reference sequence). Trimming took 3 bases from V and 6 from J, leaving 8 bases between them. The CDR3 loop reads CASSMGHDEKLFF. DNA of the CDR3: TGTGCCAGTAGTATGGGACATGATGAAAAACTGTTTTTT. The full variable domain, in which reference TRBV19 and TRBJ1-4 provide the parts outside the CDR3, is DGGITQSPKYLFRKEGQNVTLSCEQNLNHDAMYWYRQDPGQGLRLIYYSQIVNDFQKGDIAEGYSVSREKKESFPLTVTSAQKNPTAFYLCASSMGHDEKLFFGSGTQLSVL.

The J gene is TRBJ1-2, the V gene TRBV12-5; D is possibly TRBD1 (5 bases). This CDR3 is 17 amino acids long. Trimming cost V 0 bases and J 6 bases, with 20 bases left between them. Germline assignment: CDR1 LGHNT and CDR2 FRNRAP. CDR3 sequence: CASGLVPETVLGNGYTF. The CDR3 nucleotides are TGTGCTAGTGGTTTGGTACCGGAGACAGTCCTGGGGAATGGCTACACCTTC.

The chain couples TRBV12-5 to TRBJ1-5; TRBD1 matches 10 bases. The germline gives CDR1 LGHNT, CDR2 FRNRAP. This CDR3 has 17 residues. V dropped 6 bases and J dropped 9; count of bases not matched to a gene: 17. CDR3 DNA sequence: TGTGCTAGTGGCCAGACAGGGGGCTCGGGAGAACTGGGGCCCCAGCATTTT. Translated, it gives CASGQTGGSGELGPQHF.

The V gene is TRBV5-1, the J gene TRBJ2-1; 9 nucleotides align to TRBD2. Germline CDR1 reads SGHRS; CDR2 reads YFSETQ. The CDR3 is 15 amino acids. With V trimmed by 0 bases and J by 2 bases, 0 bases remained unmatched. Here the CDR3 DNA reads TGCGCCAGCAGCTTGGGCGGGGGGGCCTACAATGAGCAGTTCTTC. It specifies CASSLGGGAYNEQFF.

The rearrangement uses TRBV5-5 and TRBJ1-2; D possibly corresponds to TRBD1 (5 bases). Trimming shortened V by 3 bases and J by 3 bases, and 9 bases separated the two germline ends. CDR1 and CDR2 from the germline V gene are SGHKS and YYEKEE (reference sequence). The CDR3 has 13 amino acids. Here the CDR3 DNA reads TGTGCCAGCAGCTCCAGGGTAGACTATGGCTACACCTTC. It specifies CASSSRVDYGYTF.

The chain uses TRBV5-1 and TRBJ2-1, with a possible D match to TRBD1 (6 bases). V was pared by 4 bases and J by 5 bases, with 13 bases between. CDR1 is SGHRS and CDR2 is YFSETQ in the germline V gene. The CDR3 extends over 14 amino acids. CDR3 DNA sequence: TGCGCCAGCAGCCCTCAGACAGGCGACAATGAGCAGTTCTTC. Protein product: CASSPQTGDNEQFF.

Regarding this clone: Other DNA sequences in this specimen translate into the identical CDR3. The rearrangement uses TRBV6-1 and TRBJ1-2; D perhaps matches TRBD1 (5 bases). The CDR3 runs 14 residues. With 9 bases removed from V and 6 bases from J, the gap between germline ends came to 20 bases. Germline V gene lookup returns CDR1 MNHNS and CDR2 SASEGT. CDR3 nucleotide sequence: TGTGCCAGTCTATCTCTGGACGGCAGGGATGGCTACACCTTC. Residues: CASLSLDGRDGYTF.

The gene calls are TRBV6-5 and TRBJ1-6; 7 positions agree with TRBD1. Germline CDR1 and CDR2: MNHEY and SVGAGI. CDR3 length equals 12 residues. J was trimmed by 10 bases and V by 6 bases; bases with no gene match: 3. The chain's CDR3 is CASRQGYSPLHF. CDR3 coding DNA: TGTGCCAGCAGACAGGGGTACTCACCCCTCCACTTT.

This clone was recorded once. The chain carries TRBV6-1 and TRBJ2-7; no firm D call. The germline gives CDR1 MNHNS, CDR2 SASEGT. The V gene lost 2 bases and the J gene lost 6 bases, with 5 bases spanning the gap. This CDR3 contains 11 residues. The CDR3 bases are TGTGCCAGCAGTGAAATGCCCGAGCAGTACTTC. This translates into CASSEMPEQYF.

The CDR3 loop reads CASRLGQGGYNEQFF. The DNA for the CDR3 is TGTGCCAGCAGACTCGGACAGGGGGGCTACAATGAGCAGTTCTTC. The chain is built from TRBV7-2 and TRBJ2-1, with 10 bases lining up with TRBD1. This CDR3 has 15 residues. J gave up 3 bases and V 6 bases, and 5 bases lay outside the gene matches. The germline V gene has CDR1 SGHTA and CDR2 FQGNSA.

A few counts support this clone. The chain is built from TRBV2 and TRBJ1-1; D possibly corresponds to TRBD1 (6 bases). The CDR3 contains 11 residues. Deletions cut 7 bases from V and 10 bases from J, with 13 bases between. Looked up from germline, CDR1 is SNHLY and CDR2 is FYNNEI. The CDR3, as DNA: TGTGCCAGCACCATCGACAGGAGAGCTTTCTTT. It codes for CASTIDRRAFF.

The rearrangement uses TRBV28 and TRBJ1-1, with D possibly matching TRBD1 (6 bases). The length of the CDR3 is 14 residues. The ends were cut back, 5 bases at V and 1 base at J, with 11 bases in the middle. Germline V gene sequence: CDR1 MDHEN, CDR2 SYDVKM. The CDR3 spells CASSTGPPNTEAFF. The CDR3, as DNA: TGTGCCAGCAGTACAGGGCCTCCGAACACTGAAGCTTTCTTT.

The J gene is TRBJ2-1, the V gene TRBV4-1; D is ambiguous. This CDR3 has 14 residues. The ends were cut back, 1 base at V and 2 bases at J, with 6 bases in the middle. Germline V lookup: CDR1 MGHRA, CDR2 YSYEKL. The CDR3 DNA is TGCGCCAGCAGCCAAGGAGGCCCCTACAATGAGCAGTTCTTC. This codes for CASSQGGPYNEQFF.

The genes are TRBV15 and TRBJ2-3; the D call may be TRBD1 or TRBD2 (5 bases each). The CDR3 sequence is 14 residues long. Trimming removed 8 bases at V and 0 bases at J, with 12 bases between. Germline loops: CDR1 LNHNV, CDR2 YYDKDF (reference sequence). The CDR3 DNA follows: TGTGCCACCGGGGGAACCACTAGCACAGATACGCAGTATTTT. This codes for CATGGTTSTDTQYF.

The gene calls are TRBV10-3 and TRBJ2-7, with TRBD1 matching over 9 bases. This CDR3 contains 13 residues. The J segment lost 4 bases and the V segment lost 6 bases, leaving 4 bases of the junction unmatched. Germline V CDR1 and CDR2: ENHRY, SYGVKD. CDR3 amino acids: CAISGTGKYEQYF. In DNA form, the CDR3 reads TGTGCCATCAGCGGGACAGGGAAGTACGAGCAGTACTTC.

The chain uses TRBV18 and TRBJ1-6; TRBD1 might be the D (5 bases). Germline V gives CDR1 KGHSH, CDR2 LQKENI. Trimming removed 4 bases from V and 7 bases from J, with 14 bases in between. This CDR3 has 15 amino acids. For the CDR3, the DNA is TGTGCCAGCTCACTGCGACAGCCCCTCAATTCACCCCTCCACTTT. Its translation is CASSLRQPLNSPLHF.

This chain links TRBV7-2 with TRBJ2-5; 7 bases fit TRBD1. V shed 5 bases, J shed 3 bases, and the junction held 3 bases outside the gene matches. This CDR3 spans 13 amino acids. Germline-derived CDR1 and CDR2 are SGHTA and FQGNSA. CDR3: CASSPGTEETQYF. CDR3 DNA sequence: TGTGCCAGCAGCCCCGGGACAGAAGAGACCCAGTACTTC.

The V and J genes are TRBV5-1 and TRBJ2-2, with a tentative D call TRBD2 (5 bases). V was clipped by 2 bases and J by 6 bases, with 11 bases between them. Germline V CDR1 and CDR2: SGHRS, YFSETQ. The CDR3 runs 14 residues. The CDR3 bases are TGCGCCAGCAGCTTTGGGAGCCGGGCCGGGGAGCTGTTTTTT. Encoded protein: CASSFGSRAGELFF.

The chain uses TRBV6-5 and TRBJ2-7, with 12 nucleotides matching TRBD1. The germline gives CDR1 MNHEY, CDR2 SVGAGI. CDR3 length: 14 residues. Losses at the gene ends were 7 bases for V and 5 bases for J; bases not matched to a gene: 6. The CDR3 here is CASIYGTGGHEQYF. The CDR3 nucleotides are TGTGCCAGCATATATGGGACAGGGGGCCACGAGCAGTACTTC.

The rearrangement joins TRBV7-2 to TRBJ1-1, with a weak D call TRBD1 (5 bases). The CDR3 loop spans 13 amino acids. Deletions cut 4 bases from V and 4 bases from J, with 10 bases between. Looked up from germline, CDR1 is SGHTA and CDR2 is FQGNSA. CDR3 DNA: TGTGCCAGCAGCTATCAGGGAGGCACTGAAGCTTTCTTT. Translated, it gives CASSYQGGTEAFF.

The J gene is TRBJ1-2, the V gene TRBV5-6; the match to TRBD1 covers 8 bases. Looked up from germline, CDR1 is SGHDT and CDR2 is YYEEEE. V lost 3 bases to trimming and J lost 0 bases; unmatched junction nucleotides: 4. This CDR3 region has 15 residues. CDR3 nucleotide sequence: TGTGCCAGCAGCTCTGGACAGGGTCCTAACTATGGCTACACCTTC. Amino acid sequence: CASSSGQGPNYGYTF. The full variable domain, rest sourced from reference TRBV5-6 and TRBJ1-2, is DAGVTQSPTHLIKTRGQQVTLRCSPKSGHDTVSWYQQALGQGPQFIFQYYEEEERQRGNFPDRFSGHQFPNYSSELNVNALLLGDSALYLCASSSGQGPNYGYTFGSGTRLTVV.